One and the same sample provided the 19 T cell receptor beta chains below, sequenced in a study of long-term antiretroviral therapy in people with HIV. With survey level as its setting, the immunoSEQ assay was v3.0. The data were produced by immunoSEQ multiplex PCR, yet TCRdb's version contains in-frame clones alone and is incomplete. The sample lists 30,000 to 35,000 clones, under 85% occurring once. Sequencing was performed on unsorted PBMCs, taken 3 years after starting antiretroviral therapy. Every receptor here comes from a middle-aged man with HIV.

The chain couples TRBV9 to TRBJ1-2; TRBD1 matches 10 bases. CDR3 length equals 14 residues. Per the germline V gene, CDR1 is SGDLS and CDR2 is YYNGEE. After removal of 3 bases from V and 7 bases from J, the junction contained 6 bases not matched to a gene. DNA for the CDR3: TGTGCCAGCAGCGCGAAAGACAGGGGGCTTGGCTACACCTTC. Translation gives CASSAKDRGLGYTF.

This clone showed up just a few times. The V call is TRBV18, the J call TRBJ1-2, with a tentative D call TRBD1 (5 bases). The V gene lost 4 bases and the J gene lost 6 bases, with 15 bases spanning the gap. The CDR3 sequence is 14 residues long. Germline assignment: CDR1 KGHSH and CDR2 LQKENI. CDR3 residues: CASSQETRGDGYTF. The CDR3 nucleotides are TGTGCCAGCTCACAGGAGACTCGAGGGGATGGCTACACCTTC.

The chain employs TRBV19 and TRBJ2-3; 8 nucleotides match TRBD1. Germline values: CDR1 LNHDA, CDR2 SQIVND (reference sequence). CDR3 size: 15 residues. After removal of 6 bases from V and 2 bases from J, the junction contained 7 bases not matched to a gene. This chain's CDR3 is CASRETGASTDTQYF. The CDR3 region has the DNA TGTGCCAGTAGAGAGACAGGGGCCTCCACAGATACGCAGTATTTT.

The V and J genes are TRBV5-1 and TRBJ2-1, with 7 nucleotides matching TRBD2. Germline CDR1 and CDR2: SGHRS and YFSETQ. The J segment lost 9 bases and the V segment lost 2 bases, leaving 11 bases of the junction unmatched. This CDR3 region has 15 residues. The CDR3 here is CASSLLRDYHREQFF. The CDR3 coding sequence is TGCGCCAGCAGCTTACTCCGGGACTACCATCGTGAGCAGTTCTTC.

V and J are TRBV7-8 and TRBJ2-5; TRBD1 aligns across 7 bases. Germline-derived CDR1 and CDR2 are SGHVS and FQNEAQ. The junction had 11 bases not matched to a gene; V was cut back by 5 bases and J by 5 bases. The CDR3 is 15 residues long. CDR3 bases: TGTGCCAGCAGCCCCCGACAGGGTAGTTGGGAGACCCAGTACTTC. It translates to CASSPRQGSWETQYF.

This clone appeared once. The chain employs TRBV27 and TRBJ2-7, with 8 bases that match TRBD2. Trimming took 4 bases from V and 3 from J; bases not matched to a gene: 14. There are 17 residues in the CDR3. Looked up from germline, CDR1 is MNHEY and CDR2 is SMNVEV (reference sequence). The CDR3: CASSSHPGLGIFYEQYF. DNA of the CDR3: TGTGCCAGCAGTTCTCATCCGGGACTAGGTATCTTCTACGAGCAGTACTTC.

The V call is TRBV5-1, the J call TRBJ2-1; possible D gene TRBD1, 6 bases. Germline V gene sequence: CDR1 SGHRS, CDR2 YFSETQ. V was trimmed by 5 bases and J by 6 bases, leaving 12 bases between them. The CDR3 has 13 residues. The CDR3 bases are TGCGCCAGCAGACAGGGTACGGGCAATGAGCAGTTCTTC. Amino acids: CASRQGTGNEQFF.

As regards this clone: This same CDR3 is encoded by further DNA sequences in the sample. The gene calls are TRBV6-4 and TRBJ1-6; the match to TRBD1 covers 9 bases. CDR1 is MRHNA and CDR2 is SNTAGT in the germline V gene. The CDR3 contains 19 residues. Unmatched junction bases numbered 20, after V lost 4 bases and J lost 10 bases. The CDR3 nucleotides read TGTGCCAGCAGTGCCGGCCGGGACAGGGCCCTTCCAAGGGGGTCACCCCTCCACTTT. Its protein is CASSAGRDRALPRGSPLHF.

The CDR3 sequence: CASSAASGRVGSYEQYF. CDR3 in DNA: TGTGCCAGCAGCGCCGCTAGCGGGAGGGTAGGCTCCTACGAGCAGTACTTC. The chain links TRBV7-8 to TRBJ2-7; 12 bases align to TRBD2. Losses at the gene ends were 5 bases for V and 0 bases for J; bases not matched to a gene: 8. Germline CDR1 SGHVS, CDR2 FQNEAQ. This CDR3 is built from 17 residues.

This clone was counted only a few times. The rearrangement links TRBV11-2 to TRBJ1-2; D call uncertain. The CDR3 loop spans 13 amino acids. Germline CDR1 SGHAT, CDR2 FQNNGV. Trimming left V 3 bases short and J 4 bases short, with 9 bases between. Here the CDR3 reads CASSFEVGYGYTF. Here the CDR3 DNA reads TGTGCCAGCAGCTTCGAAGTCGGCTATGGCTACACCTTC.

The V call is TRBV5-6, the J call TRBJ1-4; tentative D call: TRBD1 (5 bases). Trimming pared 1 base from V and 4 bases from J, leaving 11 bases between. The CDR3 loop spans 15 amino acids. The germline V gene encodes CDR1 SGHDT and CDR2 YYEEEE. In nucleotides, the CDR3 is TGTGCCAGCAGCTTGAAGGGGTGGGATAATGAAAAACTGTTTTTT. This codes for CASSLKGWDNEKLFF.

The chain combines TRBV19 with TRBJ2-1, with TRBD2 identical over 15 bases. The CDR3 loop spans 16 amino acids. The V gene end was trimmed by 6 bases and the J gene end by 7 bases; junction bases not matched to a gene: 7. CDR1 is LNHDA, CDR2 SQIVND, per germline (reference sequence). CDR3: CASRLGLAGGRNEQFF. In DNA, the CDR3 is TGTGCCAGTAGACTCGGACTAGCGGGGGGGCGGAATGAGCAGTTCTTC.

This rearrangement joins TRBV5-5 to TRBJ2-7; 7 bases fit TRBD1. This CDR3 region has 13 residues. V lost 2 bases and J lost 5; bases outside the gene matches: 4. Germline V gives CDR1 SGHKS, CDR2 YYEKEE (reference sequence). The CDR3 sequence: CASSFEDRHEQYF. In nucleotides, the CDR3 is TGTGCCAGCAGCTTCGAGGACAGGCACGAGCAGTACTTC.

The chain carries TRBV7-2 and TRBJ2-1; TRBD2 agrees at 10 bases. This CDR3 is built from 12 residues. Trimming took 6 bases from V and 16 from J; bases not matched to a gene: 9. The germline V gene encodes CDR1 SGHTA and CDR2 FQGNSA. The CDR3: CASSSERGGRFF. CDR3 DNA: TGTGCCAGCAGTTCCGAGCGGGGGGGCCGATTCTTC.

The rearrangement uses TRBV7-2 and TRBJ2-3, with 8 bases lining up with TRBD1. With 4 bases clipped from V and 4 bases from J, the junction kept 4 bases outside the gene matches. The germline V gene encodes CDR1 SGHTA and CDR2 FQGNSA. This CDR3 spans 14 amino acids. This CDR3 reads CASSSPTGADTQYF. The DNA of the CDR3 is TGTGCCAGCAGCTCCCCGACAGGGGCAGATACGCAGTATTTT. The whole variable domain, filled in from reference TRBV7-2 and TRBJ2-3, reads GAGVSQSPSNKVTEKGKDVELRCDPISGHTALYWYRQSLGQGLEFLIYFQGNSAPDKSGLPSDRFSAERTGGSVSTLTIQRTQQEDSAVYLCASSSPTGADTQYFGPGTRLTVL.

In this sample, this clone turned up a few times. The chain is built from TRBV6-1 and TRBJ2-3; 11 bases fit TRBD1. Germline CDR1 MNHNS, CDR2 SASEGT. The CDR3 covers 14 residues. With 8 bases clipped from V and 6 bases from J, the junction kept 7 bases outside the gene matches. The CDR3 region is CASGQGAQDDTQYF. CDR3 DNA sequence: TGTGCCAGCGGACAGGGGGCGCAGGACGATACGCAGTATTTT.

This clone has more than one count but fewer than ten. V gene TRBV4-3 combines with J gene TRBJ2-1; no clear D. In germline, CDR1 is LGHNA, CDR2 YSLEER. Trimming shortened V by 1 base and J by 4 bases, and 5 bases separated the two germline ends. The CDR3 has 13 residues. The CDR3 sequence is CASSQVGYNEQFF. The CDR3 coding sequence is TGCGCCAGCAGCCAAGTGGGGTACAATGAGCAGTTCTTC.

This chain links TRBV20-1 with TRBJ2-5, with D maybe TRBD1 (5 bases). Germline values: CDR1 DFQATT, CDR2 SNEGSKA (reference sequence). V was shortened by 4 bases and J by 8 bases, with 11 bases between the two germline ends. The CDR3 spans 11 residues. The CDR3 DNA follows: TGCAGTGCTAACTTGGGGCCCACCCAGTACTTC. As protein: CSANLGPTQYF.

This clone was observed once. Written as DNA, the CDR3 is TGTGCCAGCAGCTTAGGGGGTTTGGGGGAGACCCAGTACTTC. Translated: CASSLGGLGETQYF. This chain joins TRBV7-2 and TRBJ2-5, with unresolved D. V gave up 1 base and J gave up 5 bases, with 11 bases separating them. The CDR3 loop spans 14 amino acids. Germline V gives CDR1 SGHTA, CDR2 FQGNSA.